The rows below give T cell receptor beta chains drawn from one sample of a study of beta chain features in type 1 diabetes. The data were produced by immunoSEQ multiplex PCR, yet TCRdb's version contains in-frame clones alone and is incomplete. The table shows 250,000 to 300,000 clones, with around 24% occurring only once. The sequenced sample was naive CD4+ T cells from blood. The receptors here all came from a woman between 25 and 40 years old with type 1 diabetes. Each CDR3 is given with its conserved first and last residue. The order of the fields is V gene, D gene, clone size, J gene, CDR3 DNA, CDR3 protein. A D gene is named only where the DNA matches it firmly. Size is omitted from some rows. Given values are once, few, many or a class for expanded clones.

v_gene: TRBV11-2; d_gene: .; abundance: .; j_gene: TRBJ2-5; CDR3nt: TGTGCCAGCTTGGAGGTCGAGACCCAGTACTTC; CDR3aa: CASLEVETQYF
v_gene: TRBV7-7; d_gene: TRBD1; abundance: .; j_gene: TRBJ2-5; CDR3nt: TGTGCTAGCAGCTCAAGACAGGGGGCGGGAGAGACCCAGTACTTC; CDR3aa: CASSSRQGAGETQYF
v_gene: TRBV29-1; d_gene: .; abundance: .; j_gene: TRBJ2-7; CDR3nt: TGCAGCGTTGAAAGGCCATCAAGGGGTACGGGGACTTACGAGCAGTACTTC; CDR3aa: CSVERPSRGTGTYEQYF
v_gene: TRBV4-1; d_gene: TRBD2; abundance: .; j_gene: TRBJ2-7; CDR3nt: TGCGCCAGCAGCTCCCAGCAAGCGGGAGTAGCCTCCTACGAGCAGTACTTC; CDR3aa: CASSSQQAGVASYEQYF
v_gene: TRBV28; d_gene: TRBD2; abundance: .; j_gene: TRBJ2-1; CDR3nt: TGTGCCAGCAGTTCAGAGACTAGCGGGTCCTACAATGAGCAGTTCTTC; CDR3aa: CASSSETSGSYNEQFF
v_gene: TRBV14; d_gene: TRBD1; abundance: .; j_gene: TRBJ2-7; CDR3nt: TGTGCCAGCAGCGGATGGGACAGGGGGTCCTACGAGCAGTACTTC; CDR3aa: CASSGWDRGSYEQYF
v_gene: TRBV6-1; d_gene: .; abundance: .; j_gene: TRBJ2-7; CDR3nt: TGTGCCAGCAGACAAACCGGGACTGGAAGCTACGAGCAGTACTTC; CDR3aa: CASRQTGTGSYEQYF
v_gene: TRBV9; d_gene: .; abundance: .; j_gene: TRBJ2-4; CDR3nt: TGTGCCAGCAGCGTAGGTCTAGCCAAAAACATTCAGTACTTC; CDR3aa: CASSVGLAKNIQYF
v_gene: TRBV5-4; d_gene: .; abundance: .; j_gene: TRBJ2-7; CDR3nt: TGTGCCAGCAGCTTGGATCTAGCGAGCTACGAGCAGTACTTC; CDR3aa: CASSLDLASYEQYF
v_gene: TRBV9; d_gene: .; abundance: few; j_gene: TRBJ2-2; CDR3nt: TGTGCCAGCAGCTACGGGGCCCTCTACAGGGAGTTAGCCGGGGAGCTGTTTTTT; CDR3aa: CASSYGALYRELAGELFF
v_gene: TRBV19; d_gene: TRBD2; abundance: few; j_gene: TRBJ2-2; CDR3nt: TGTGCCAGTAGTGGTAGCGGGAGATCCGGGGAGCTGTTTTTT; CDR3aa: CASSGSGRSGELFF
v_gene: TRBV9; d_gene: .; abundance: .; j_gene: TRBJ2-1; CDR3nt: TGTGCCAGCAGCCCGCGACAGGACAGCAATGAGCAGTTCTTC; CDR3aa: CASSPRQDSNEQFF
v_gene: TRBV7-3; d_gene: TRBD2; abundance: few; j_gene: TRBJ2-1; CDR3nt: TGTGCCAGCAGCCGAGGACTAGCGGAAAGCAATGAGCAGTTCTTC; CDR3aa: CASSRGLAESNEQFF
v_gene: TRBV28; d_gene: TRBD1; abundance: few; j_gene: TRBJ1-5; CDR3nt: TGTGCCAGCAGTTTCAGGGGGCGAAAGAATCAGCCCCAGCATTTT; CDR3aa: CASSFRGRKNQPQHF
v_gene: TRBV27; d_gene: .; abundance: once; j_gene: TRBJ2-2; CDR3nt: TGTGCCAGCAGTACATACACCGGGGAGCTGTTTTTT; CDR3aa: CASSTYTGELFF
v_gene: TRBV2; d_gene: .; abundance: .; j_gene: TRBJ2-5; CDR3nt: TGTGCCAGCAGTGAAGCCCCGACAGGCGGCCAAGAGACCCAGTACTTC; CDR3aa: CASSEAPTGGQETQYF
v_gene: TRBV2; d_gene: TRBD1; abundance: .; j_gene: TRBJ2-4; CDR3nt: TGTGCCAGCCGGGACAGGGGGGACATTCAGTACTTC; CDR3aa: CASRDRGDIQYF
v_gene: TRBV30; d_gene: .; abundance: .; j_gene: TRBJ2-1; CDR3nt: TGTGCCTGGGCGAGCTCCTACAATGAGCAGTTCTTC; CDR3aa: CAWASSYNEQFF
v_gene: TRBV7-9; d_gene: TRBD1; abundance: few; j_gene: TRBJ1-5; CDR3nt: TGTGCCAGCAGCTCGGGGACAGGGCGGGGATTTGGTCAGCCCCAGCATTTT; CDR3aa: CASSSGTGRGFGQPQHF
v_gene: TRBV18; d_gene: TRBD1; abundance: .; j_gene: TRBJ2-1; CDR3nt: TGTGCCAGCTCCAGACCGGGACAGGGGATCAATGAGCAGTTCTTC; CDR3aa: CASSRPGQGINEQFF
v_gene: TRBV19; d_gene: .; abundance: .; j_gene: TRBJ2-1; CDR3nt: TGTGCCATGCAAGGGACTGGCAAAAATGAGCAGTTCTTC; CDR3aa: CAMQGTGKNEQFF
v_gene: TRBV7-3; d_gene: TRBD2; abundance: few; j_gene: TRBJ2-3; CDR3nt: TGTGCCAGCAGCTTAAGCCTGGGACTAGCGGGAGGCACAGATACGCAGTATTTT; CDR3aa: CASSLSLGLAGGTDTQYF
v_gene: TRBV5-8; d_gene: .; abundance: .; j_gene: TRBJ2-3; CDR3nt: TGTGCCAGCAGCTTACGCGCTCCCCCAGATACGCAGTATTTT; CDR3aa: CASSLRAPPDTQYF
v_gene: TRBV5-1; d_gene: .; abundance: few; j_gene: TRBJ2-7; CDR3nt: TGCGCCAGCAGCTTGGGCCCAGGGCAGCTCTACGAGCAGTACTTC; CDR3aa: CASSLGPGQLYEQYF
v_gene: TRBV9; d_gene: .; abundance: few; j_gene: TRBJ1-2; CDR3nt: TGTGCCAGCAGCGTCGCCAGTAACTATGGCTACACCTTC; CDR3aa: CASSVASNYGYTF
v_gene: TRBV18; d_gene: .; abundance: few; j_gene: TRBJ2-7; CDR3nt: TGTGCCAGCTCACCATCCCCGGACAGCTACGAGCAGTACTTC; CDR3aa: CASSPSPDSYEQYF
v_gene: TRBV30; d_gene: .; abundance: few; j_gene: TRBJ1-4; CDR3nt: TGTGCCTGGATCGGGAGGGGGAATGAAAAACTGTTTTTT; CDR3aa: CAWIGRGNEKLFF
v_gene: TRBV4-2; d_gene: .; abundance: .; j_gene: TRBJ2-7; CDR3nt: TGTGCCAGCAGCCAAGTTCTAGCGCCCTACGAGCAGTACTTC; CDR3aa: CASSQVLAPYEQYF
v_gene: TRBV20-1; d_gene: .; abundance: .; j_gene: TRBJ2-4; CDR3nt: TGCAGTGCTTCCGTATATAACATTCAGTACTTC; CDR3aa: CSASVYNIQYF
v_gene: TRBV30; d_gene: .; abundance: few; j_gene: TRBJ2-2; CDR3nt: TGTGCCTGGAGTGGTCAGGGCGGAACCGGGGAGCTGTTTTTT; CDR3aa: CAWSGQGGTGELFF
v_gene: TRBV28; d_gene: .; abundance: .; j_gene: TRBJ2-7; CDR3nt: TGTGCCAGCAGCACTCAGGGGGGAGAGCAGTACTTC; CDR3aa: CASSTQGGEQYF
v_gene: TRBV18; d_gene: TRBD1; abundance: .; j_gene: TRBJ1-1; CDR3nt: TGTGCCAGCCTTGTGGACAGGGGGAACACTGAAGCTTTCTTT; CDR3aa: CASLVDRGNTEAFF
v_gene: TRBV7-9; d_gene: .; abundance: few; j_gene: TRBJ2-1; CDR3nt: TGTGCCAGCAGCTTCCTATGGGACTCCAGCTCCTACAATGAGCAGTTCTTC; CDR3aa: CASSFLWDSSSYNEQFF
v_gene: TRBV10-3; d_gene: TRBD2; abundance: .; j_gene: TRBJ2-5; CDR3nt: TGTGCCATCGCGGGAGGGCGGGAGACCCAGTACTTC; CDR3aa: CAIAGGRETQYF
v_gene: TRBV7-9; d_gene: TRBD1; abundance: .; j_gene: TRBJ1-1; CDR3nt: TGTGCCAGCAGCCTAGAGGGACAGGGATCAGCTTTCTTT; CDR3aa: CASSLEGQGSAFF
v_gene: TRBV2; d_gene: TRBD2; abundance: few; j_gene: TRBJ2-1; CDR3nt: TGTGCCAGCAGTGACGGCGGGGGGGGCTACAATGAGCAGTTCTTC; CDR3aa: CASSDGGGGYNEQFF